These 25 T cell receptor beta chains originate from one sample sequenced in a study of molecular identifiers for immune sequencing clone quantification. TCRdb reprocessed the PCR reads via MiXCR and lists one record per CDR3 protein. The data show roughly 55,000 distinct CDR3 sequences, 35% to 40% seen once. The specimen sequenced was naive CD8+ T cells from blood, with Jurkat cell RNA spiked in. The subset denotes: FACS-sorted CD8+CD4-CCR7+CD45RA+ naive T cells. The receptors were gathered from a human donor in good health. Some libraries in this study had Jurkat cell RNA spiked in.

The chain links TRBV3-1 to TRBJ2-7; D possibly corresponds to TRBD2 (6 bases). The V gene's germline CDR1 is LGHDT and CDR2 YNNKEL (reference sequence). The CDR3 extends over 15 amino acids. The V gene lost 0 bases and the J gene lost 10 bases, with 19 bases spanning the gap. The DNA for the CDR3 is TGTGCCAGCAGCCAAGATCGGGTTAGCGGTAGAGACCAGTACTTC. This codes for CASSQDRVSGRDQYF.

In regard to this clonotype: It is likely a read error, because the conserved phenylalanine at the end of the CDR3 is missing. The rearrangement joins TRBV27 to TRBJ2-3; 9 bases align to TRBD1. The germline V gene has CDR1 MNHEY and CDR2 SMNVEV (reference sequence). The CDR3 contains 16 residues. V dropped 5 bases and J dropped 1; count of bases not matched to a gene: 7. CDR3 sequence (DNA): TGTGCCAGCAGTCCCCTCGACAGGGGGGGCACAGATACGCAGTATTTA. Amino acid sequence: CASSPLDRGGTDTQYL.

This clonotype was seen many times. V is TRBV10-1 and J is TRBJ2-7, with D hard to call. The germline V and J ends were trimmed by 2 bases and 7 bases, with 3 bases remaining between them. CDR1 WNHNN and CDR2 SYGVQD come from the germline V gene (reference sequence). This CDR3 spans 10 amino acids. CDR3 amino acids: CASSEQEQYF. The CDR3 nucleotides read TGCGCCAGCAGTGAGCAGGAGCAGTACTTC.

This clonotype was picked up a small number of times. V and J are TRBV24-1 and TRBJ2-3; a possible D gene is TRBD1 (6 bases). V gave up 0 bases and J gave up 0 bases, with 9 bases separating them. The CDR3 is 16 amino acids. Germline V CDR1 and CDR2: KGHDR, SFDVKD. CDR3 in amino acids: CATSDLQDRSTDTQYF. CDR3 nucleotides: TGTGCCACCAGTGATTTGCAGGACAGAAGCACAGATACGCAGTATTTT.

Points on this clonotype: Sequence at one end of the junction differs from germline and may be a read error. The chain joins TRBV6-5 to TRBJ1-1; unclear D gene. CDR3 length: 12 residues. Germline V lookup: CDR1 MNHEY, CDR2 SVGAGI. This CDR3 is CASSYSNTAAFF. The CDR3 nucleotides read TGTGCCAGCAGTTACTCGAACACTGCAGCTTTCTTT.

This clonotype was seen at least ten times. This chain connects TRBV7-9 to TRBJ2-3; possible D gene TRBD2, 6 bases. Germline V lookup: CDR1 SEHNR, CDR2 FQNEAQ (reference sequence). The CDR3 spans 11 residues. Between the trimmed V and J ends, which lost 1 base and 13 bases, there was a span of 9 bases. CDR3 in amino acids: CASSLVGEEYF. In DNA form, the CDR3 reads TGTGCCAGCAGCTTAGTAGGGGAGGAGTATTTT.

Remarks on this clonotype: Since a much larger clone is just one base distant, this may be a read error. This sequence joins TRBV27 and TRBJ1-1; the D is unclear. This CDR3 has 12 residues. Looked up from germline, CDR1 is MNHEY and CDR2 is SMNVEV (reference sequence). Trimming removed 6 bases from V and 1 base from J, with 6 bases in between. CDR3 residues: CASRFGNTEAFF. The DNA for the CDR3 is TGTGCCAGCAGATTTGGGAACACTGAAGCTTTCTTT.

With respect to this clonotype: One end of the junction is discordant with germline, which a read error may explain. The chain employs TRBV7-9 and TRBJ2-7; 9 nucleotides line up with TRBD1. The CDR3 has 15 residues. Germline V lookup: CDR1 SEHNR, CDR2 FQNEAQ (reference sequence). The CDR3 nucleotides are TGTGCCAGCAGCTTAGTGGACAGGGGCTCCTGCGAGCAGTACTTC. Its protein product is CASSLVDRGSCEQYF. Using reference TRBV7-9 and TRBJ2-7 for the parts outside the CDR3, the full variable domain is DTGVSQNPRHKITKRGQNVTFRCDPISEHNRLYWYRQTLGQGPEFLTYFQNEAQLEKSRLLSDRFSAERPKGSFSTLEIQRTEQGDSAMYLCASSLVDRGSCEQYFGPGTRLTVT.

The chain is built from TRBV4-1 and TRBJ2-3; 8 positions match TRBD2. The CDR3 has 16 residues. The V and J ends lost 1 base and 3 bases, in that order; junction bases with no gene match: 6. The germline V gene encodes CDR1 MGHRA and CDR2 YSYEKL. The CDR3 DNA reads TGCGCCAGCAGCCAAGGACTAGCGCTAAGGACAGATACGCAGTATTTT. This translates into CASSQGLALRTDTQYF.

This rearrangement joins TRBV6-2 or TRBV6-3 to TRBJ2-3; TRBD2 matches 11 bases. The CDR3 loop spans 17 amino acids. J lost 4 bases, V lost 2 bases, and 8 bases had no gene match. The V gene's germline CDR1 is MNHEY and CDR2 SVGEGT. CDR3 protein: CASSYRTSGCWADTQYF. Written as DNA, the CDR3 is TGTGCCAGCAGTTACCGGACTAGCGGGTGTTGGGCAGATACGCAGTATTTT.

The chain has TRBV28 and TRBJ2-3, with D perhaps assigned TRBD1 or TRBD2 (5 bases each). V lost 3 bases and J 4 bases, leaving 20 bases between the germline ends. Germline lookup yields CDR1 MDHEN and CDR2 SYDVKM. The CDR3 consists of 17 residues. CDR3 region: CASSFWGNHDQADTQYF. CDR3 sequence (DNA): TGTGCCAGCAGTTTTTGGGGGAACCACGACCAGGCAGATACGCAGTATTTT.

Many counts were recorded for this clonotype. This rearrangement joins TRBV29-1 to TRBJ2-5, with unresolved D. The CDR3 has 13 amino acids. The germline gives CDR1 SQVTM, CDR2 ANQGSEA. The ends were cut back, 3 bases at V and 1 base at J, with 9 bases in the middle. CDR3 nucleotides: TGCAGCGTTGACTGGGATATCCAAGAGACCCAGTACTTC. Its translation: CSVDWDIQETQYF.

This clonotype was found many times. The chain uses TRBV2 and TRBJ2-3, with 15 bases that match TRBD2. CDR1 and CDR2 (germline): SNHLY, FYNNEI. This CDR3 spans 16 amino acids. V shed 7 bases, J shed 4 bases, and the junction held 6 bases outside the gene matches. CDR3 in amino acids: CASKRTSGRAADTQYF. In nucleotides, the CDR3 is TGTGCCAGCAAAAGGACTAGCGGGAGGGCCGCAGATACGCAGTATTTT.

This chain uses TRBV27 with TRBJ2-6; D is perhaps TRBD2 (5 bases). The CDR3 totals 15 residues. The germline gives CDR1 MNHEY, CDR2 SMNVEV (reference sequence). Trimming left V 6 bases short and J 1 base short, with 10 bases between. CDR3 in amino acids: CASSFRGSGANVLTF. The DNA for the CDR3 is TGTGCCAGCAGCTTCAGAGGGTCTGGGGCCAACGTCCTGACTTTC. The variable domain in full, completed from reference TRBV27 and TRBJ2-6, reads EAQVTQNPRYLITVTGKKLTVTCSQNMNHEYMSWYRQDPGLGLRQIYYSMNVEVTDKGDVPEGYKVSRKEKRNFPLILESPSPNQTSLYFCASSFRGSGANVLTFGAGSRLTVL.

The rearrangement uses TRBV2 and TRBJ2-1; no definite D call. CDR1 is SNHLY, CDR2 FYNNEI, per germline. The CDR3 sequence is 11 residues long. Between the trimmed V and J ends, which lost 11 bases and 6 bases, there was a span of 11 bases. The CDR3 is CACTWLNEQFF. Written as DNA, the CDR3 is TGTGCCTGCACCTGGCTCAATGAGCAGTTCTTC.

The table lists this clonotype with a few counts. CDR3 nucleotides: TGTGCCAGCAGTCTCCGACAGGGGGCGAGGTCCGGGGAGCTGTTTTTT. This translates into CASSLRQGARSGELFF. The chain joins TRBV28 to TRBJ2-2; 10 nucleotides align to TRBD1. The CDR3 has 16 amino acids. Germline assignment: CDR1 MDHEN and CDR2 SYDVKM. With 5 bases clipped from V and 6 bases from J, the junction kept 9 bases outside the gene matches.

This clonotype has a count of ten or more. The chain combines TRBV6-2 or TRBV6-3 with TRBJ2-3; 8 bases match TRBD1. The J segment lost 5 bases and the V segment lost 6 bases, leaving 13 bases of the junction unmatched. The CDR3 spans 16 residues. Germline lookup yields CDR1 MNHEY and CDR2 SVGEGT. CDR3 loop: CASRRSYRGTRDTQYF. CDR3 coding DNA: TGTGCCAGCAGAAGGTCATACAGGGGGACGAGAGATACGCAGTATTTT.

V usage is TRBV27 and J usage is TRBJ1-5; possible D gene TRBD1, 6 bases. This CDR3 spans 13 amino acids. Germline CDR1 MNHEY, CDR2 SMNVEV (reference sequence). V was shortened by 6 bases and J by 6 bases, with 12 bases between the two germline ends. CDR3 loop: CASRDRKTQPQHF. The DNA for the CDR3 is TGTGCCAGCAGAGACAGGAAAACTCAGCCCCAGCATTTT.

This clonotype has more than one count but fewer than ten. The chain joins TRBV6-6 to TRBJ2-1; D might be TRBD1 or TRBD2, each matching 6 bases. CDR3 length equals 15 residues. CDR1 and CDR2 (germline): MNHNY, SVGAGI (reference sequence). V lost 8 bases and J 6 bases, leaving 20 bases between the germline ends. The CDR3 DNA sequence: TGTGCCAGCGGGTTTTATTTAGGAGGGGGCAATGAGCAGTTCTTC. This sequence encodes CASGFYLGGGNEQFF.

This clonotype was recorded a few times. The rearrangement joins TRBV28 to TRBJ1-5; no clear D gene. Trimming stripped 1 base from V and 0 bases from J, with 10 bases between. The CDR3 length is 16 residues. Germline CDR1 MDHEN, CDR2 SYDVKM. The DNA of the CDR3 is TGTGCCAGCAGTTTATTGGCCAGGTATAGCAATCAGCCCCAGCATTTT. It codes for CASSLLARYSNQPQHF.

This clonotype was detected many times. J is TRBJ2-7 and V is TRBV7-9; tentative D call: TRBD2 (6 bases). Germline V lookup: CDR1 SEHNR, CDR2 FQNEAQ (reference sequence). The V end was cut by 5 bases, the J end by 0 bases, with 11 bases between. CDR3 length: 14 amino acids. The DNA of the CDR3 is TGTGCCAGCAGCCTACCGGGACTCTCCTACGAGCAGTACTTC. It translates to CASSLPGLSYEQYF.

Remarks on this clonotype: Given a much more abundant clone one base away, this may be a read error. V usage is TRBV5-3 and J usage is TRBJ1-1; D remains ambiguous. TRBV5-3 is noted as an ORF with a role that remains uncertain. CDR3 size: 14 residues. Trimming stripped 8 bases from V and 6 bases from J, with 20 bases between. In nucleotides, the CDR3 is TGTGCCAGCAGCCCATTCACAGCAAGCTCTGAAGCTTTCTTT. This gives the protein CASSPFTASSEAFF.

This clonotype came up many times. The chain has TRBV12-3 or TRBV12-4 and TRBJ2-7; no clear D. The CDR3 sequence is 13 residues long. Trimming removed 6 bases from V and 2 bases from J, with 11 bases in between. In DNA form, the CDR3 reads TGTGCCAGCAGCCCGAGATCGGCCTACGAGCAGTACTTC. As protein: CASSPRSAYEQYF.

Turning to this clonotype: The junction and the germline gene differ at one end; a read error may be behind it. This chain joins TRBV20-1 and TRBJ2-4; D possibly corresponds to TRBD2 (5 bases). Germline V gene sequence: CDR1 DFQATT, CDR2 SNEGSKA (reference sequence). This CDR3 comprises 15 residues. The chain's CDR3 is CSATPGTLAKNFQHF. The CDR3 nucleotides read TGCAGTGCTACCCCAGGCACGCTAGCCAAAAACTTTCAGCACTTC.

This clonotype has a handful of counts. The V call is TRBV12-3 or TRBV12-4, the J call TRBJ2-7; D gene ambiguous. V was trimmed by 7 bases and J by 3 bases, leaving 16 bases between them. This CDR3 region has 14 residues. The CDR3 DNA follows: TGTGCCAGCACCGTGCGGCAGGAATTCTACGAGCAGTACTTC. Translating gives CASTVRQEFYEQYF.